This record concerns one TCR beta chain sequence. This sample stems from a study of blood T cell repertoires in COVID-19. Study context: PBMCs, B-cell-depleted T cells, or T cells provided the cDNA or gDNA that made up the material.

Germline loops: CDR1 SGDLS, CDR2 YYNGEE. The CDR3 covers 15 residues. Trimming took off 0 bases at V and 1 base at J, with 10 bases between the two ends. Produced via immunoSEQ multiplex PCR; TCRdb's table is partial and in-frame only. Here the sample spans 200,000 to 300,000 clones, about 90% being singletons. The chain links TRBV9 to TRBJ1-1, with D hard to call. The TCR comes from a woman in her forties or fifties with acute or convalescent COVID-19. Material for sequencing was peripheral blood. The CDR3 DNA sequence: TGTGCCAGCAGCGTAGGAGGCAGCAGGAACACTGAAGCTTTCTTT. Protein: CASSVGGSRNTEAFF.